Below, 18 T cell receptor beta chains from the same sample are listed, as sequenced in a study of CD8+ T cells in alopecia areata. Sequencing templates came from extracted RNA that was reverse transcribed into cDNA. Only in-frame clones appear in the TCRdb table, and some are missing; sequencing was by immunoSEQ multiplex PCR. There are approximately 150,000 clones in the sample; around 64% occur only once, and more than 9.5% lies in the top ten. Sequences were derived from CD8+ T cells sorted from blood, sampled at week 0. The source is a human donor with alopecia areata.

The V gene is TRBV30, the J gene TRBJ2-7; TRBD1 matches at 10 bases. The CDR3 runs 16 residues. CDR1 and CDR2 (germline): GTSNPN, SVGIG (reference sequence). V trimming: 0 bases; J trimming: 1 base; junction bases outside the gene matches: 6. The CDR3 DNA reads as TGTGCCTGGAGTGTGACAGGGGGCTTGGAGTCCTACGAGCAGTACTTC. Translation gives CAWSVTGGLESYEQYF.

The J gene is TRBJ2-4, the V gene TRBV6-1; TRBD1 aligns across 7 bases. The CDR3 runs to 15 residues. V shed 1 base and J 8 bases; nucleotides not matched to a gene: 8. The germline V gene has CDR1 MNHNS and CDR2 SASEGT. The DNA for the CDR3 is TGTGCCAGCAGTGAAGAGGACAGGTTATGGGACATTCAGTACTTC. Encoded protein: CASSEEDRLWDIQYF.

The chain links TRBV25-1 to TRBJ2-5, with D unclear. This CDR3 spans 14 amino acids. The V and J ends lost 3 bases and 1 base respectively, with 9 bases between them. The germline gives CDR1 MGHDK, CDR2 SYGVNS. The CDR3 nucleotides read TGTGCCAGCAGTGAGTGGGCAGTCCAAGAGACCCAGTACTTC. Translation: CASSEWAVQETQYF.

J is TRBJ2-7 and V is TRBV25-1; weak D call: TRBD2 (6 bases). V was shortened by 7 bases and J by 4 bases, with 17 bases between the two germline ends. Germline CDR1 is MGHDK and CDR2 is SYGVNS. CDR3 length: 14 residues. CDR3 DNA: TGTGCCAGCAATGAGGGGACCGGGGGATACGAGCAGTACTTC. Amino acids: CASNEGTGGYEQYF.

This clone appeared many times. This chain uses TRBV9 with TRBJ2-2; TRBD1 matches 10 bases. From germline, CDR1 is SGDLS and CDR2 YYNGEE. The length of the CDR3 is 19 residues. With V trimmed by 2 bases and J by 0 bases, 10 bases remained unmatched. Here the CDR3 DNA reads TGTGCCAGCAGCGTCTTAAGCCGGGACAGGGGATCGAACACCGGGGAGCTGTTTTTT. Its translation is CASSVLSRDRGSNTGELFF.

CDR3 in amino acids: CASSLGRQAKNIQYF. The DNA for the CDR3 is TGTGCCAGCAGCCTTGGGCGGCAAGCCAAAAACATTCAGTACTTC. The chain uses TRBV11-2 and TRBJ2-4; D is ambiguous. V was pared by 5 bases and J by 0 bases, with 11 bases between. Germline CDR1 SGHAT, CDR2 FQNNGV. The CDR3 is 15 residues long.

The chain combines TRBV29-1 with TRBJ2-2; no firm D call. Germline V gene sequence: CDR1 SQVTM, CDR2 ANQGSEA. V was trimmed by 6 bases and J by 6 bases, leaving 17 bases between them. CDR3 length equals 14 residues. This CDR3 is CSVPSGQSAGELFF. The CDR3 DNA reads TGCAGCGTCCCCTCGGGCCAGTCGGCCGGGGAGCTGTTTTTT.

In this sample, this clone turned up a few times. V usage is TRBV2 and J usage is TRBJ2-5; unclear D gene. CDR1 and CDR2 from the germline V gene are SNHLY and FYNNEI. V was clipped by 4 bases and J by 5 bases, with 11 bases between them. The CDR3 covers 13 residues. CDR3 coding DNA: TGTGCCAGCAGTGTACAAGGGCCCGAGACCCAGTACTTC. Amino acids: CASSVQGPETQYF.

In this sample, this clone turned up once. The chain uses TRBV5-6 and TRBJ2-4; possible D gene TRBD1, 5 bases. The ends were cut back, 0 bases at V and 2 bases at J, with 12 bases in the middle. Germline V gene lookup returns CDR1 SGHDT and CDR2 YYEEEE. This CDR3 has 16 amino acids. In nucleotides, the CDR3 is TGTGCCAGCAGCTTGGTTAAGGGGTCGACCAAAAACATTCAGTACTTC. Residues: CASSLVKGSTKNIQYF.

The chain joins TRBV5-4 to TRBJ2-7; TRBD1 might be the D (5 bases). CDR1 is SGHNT and CDR2 is YYREEE in the germline V gene (reference sequence). This CDR3 comprises 13 residues. Trimming left V 5 bases short and J 6 bases short, with 15 bases between. The CDR3 region is CASRYGSGREQYF. CDR3 DNA: TGTGCCAGCAGATACGGGTCAGGGCGCGAGCAGTACTTC.

CDR3 residues: CASSKGRQQETQYF. CDR3 nucleotides: TGCGCCAGCAGCAAAGGACGGCAACAAGAGACCCAGTACTTC. The chain joins TRBV4-1 to TRBJ2-5; D remains unclear. CDR1 and CDR2 (germline): MGHRA, YSYEKL. CDR3 length equals 14 residues. V lost 5 bases and J lost 2, with 12 bases in between.

V gene TRBV7-9 combines with J gene TRBJ1-4, with D possibly being TRBD1 (5 bases). The CDR3 sequence is 18 residues long. Trimming left V 4 bases short and J 8 bases short, with 26 bases between. Germline loops: CDR1 SEHNR, CDR2 FQNEAQ (reference sequence). This chain's CDR3 is CASSSQAGRRTAGEKLFF. The CDR3 nucleotides are TGTGCCAGCAGCTCGCAAGCAGGGCGTAGAACCGCTGGGGAAAAACTGTTTTTT. Together with reference TRBV7-9 and TRBJ1-4, the CDR3 gives the full variable domain: DTGVSQNPRHKITKRGQNVTFRCDPISEHNRLYWYRQTLGQGPEFLTYFQNEAQLEKSRLLSDRFSAERPKGSFSTLEIQRTEQGDSAMYLCASSSQAGRRTAGEKLFFGSGTQLSVL.

The CDR3: CASSPGQIYEQYF. The CDR3 coding sequence is TGTGCCAGCTCACCGGGACAGATCTACGAGCAGTACTTC. The chain employs TRBV18 and TRBJ2-7; 7 bases match TRBD1. V lost 3 bases, J lost 3 bases, and 2 bases stayed unmatched. Germline CDR1 is KGHSH and CDR2 is LQKENI. The CDR3 contains 13 residues.

The chain recombines TRBV6-4 with TRBJ2-3; the D is unclear. Trimming left V 6 bases short and J 5 bases short, with 21 bases between. The CDR3 loop spans 16 amino acids. The germline gives CDR1 MRHNA, CDR2 SNTAGT. In nucleotides, the CDR3 is TGTGCCAGCAGCCCCTTCGGCTGGGCCCAACGAGATACGCAGTATTTT. It encodes CASSPFGWAQRDTQYF.

The chain uses TRBV2 and TRBJ2-2, with D perhaps being TRBD1 or TRBD2 (6 bases each). V was cut by 7 bases and J by 7 bases, with 13 bases left in between. The CDR3 runs 13 residues. The germline V gene encodes CDR1 SNHLY and CDR2 FYNNEI. The CDR3 DNA sequence: TGTGCCAGCACTTATAGGGGGGTCGGGGAGCTGTTTTTT. It specifies CASTYRGVGELFF.

This sequence joins TRBV6-5 and TRBJ2-1; possibly TRBD1 for D (6 bases). The CDR3 sequence is 15 residues long. The V and J ends lost 4 bases and 10 bases respectively, with 20 bases between them. The germline CDR1 and CDR2 sequences are MNHEY and SVGAGI. The CDR3 here is CASSSSGMGQWEQFF. The CDR3 DNA reads as TGTGCCAGCAGTTCGTCGGGTATGGGACAATGGGAGCAGTTCTTC.

This clone was counted a few times. The rearrangement uses TRBV4-2 and TRBJ1-5; D uncertain. CDR3 length: 15 residues. Per the germline V gene, CDR1 is LGHNA and CDR2 is YNFKEQ. The V end lost 1 base, the J end lost 4 bases, and 11 bases lay between the germline ends. In DNA, the CDR3 is TGTGCCAGCAGCCAAGTGTTGGCCCAAAATCAGCCCCAGCATTTT. This gives the protein CASSQVLAQNQPQHF.

The J gene is TRBJ2-1, the V gene TRBV27; TRBD1 agrees at 7 bases. CDR3 length equals 13 residues. Germline V gene data show CDR1 as MNHEY and CDR2 as SMNVEV (reference sequence). With 5 bases clipped from V and 5 bases from J, the junction kept 3 bases outside the gene matches. The CDR3 sequence is CASSRDSNNEQFF. The CDR3 DNA sequence: TGTGCCAGCAGTCGGGACAGTAACAATGAGCAGTTCTTC.